This is a list of T cell receptor beta chains from one sample in a study of OX40 agonist ivuxolimab in advanced cancers. Data came from immunoSEQ multiplex PCR; TCRdb stores just in-frame clones and leaves some out. Seen here are 55,000 to 85,000 clones, 80% to 90% observed once, and the top ten hold roughly 0.75%. The sample here was CD4+ or CD8+ T cells sorted from blood, taken in a trial of the OX40 agonist ivuxolimab. The source of these receptors is an adult with an advanced solid tumor such as melanoma, head and neck, liver or kidney cancer. Each CDR3 is given with its conserved first and last residue. The D gene is left open where the match is weak. Expanded clones are given a class, and other clones once, few, many or no size at all.

.,.,TRBV6-5,12,TRBJ1-5,TGTGCCAGCACCACAGGTGATCAGCCCCAGCATTTT,CASTTGDQPQHF
.,TRBD2,TRBV28,14,TRBJ2-7,TGTGCCAGCACTACTAGCGGGAGTATCAACGAGCAGTACTTC,CASTTSGSINEQYF
.,.,TRBV7-8,15,TRBJ1-6,TGTGCCAGCAGCGGACGACCGGGCGGCAATTCACCCCTCCACTTT,CASSGRPGGNSPLHF
.,.,TRBV19,14,TRBJ1-1,TGTGCCAGTAGGTCCGGGGCGCGGGACACTGAAGCTTTCTTT,CASRSGARDTEAFF
few,.,TRBV25-1,12,TRBJ1-1,TGTGCCAGCAGAGACTGGAGGACTGAAGCTTTCTTT,CASRDWRTEAFF
.,.,TRBV2,14,TRBJ1-2,TGTGCCAGCAGTGAACGGTCGAGGGCCTATGGCTACACCTTC,CASSERSRAYGYTF
once,.,TRBV7-9,14,TRBJ2-5,TGTGCCAGCAGCTCCAGGGGAGGATGGGAGACCCAGTACTTC,CASSSRGGWETQYF
.,.,TRBV15,13,TRBJ2-7,TGTGCCACCAGCAGGGACCCGACCGGCGAGCAGTACTTC,CATSRDPTGEQYF
.,.,TRBV5-6,14,TRBJ1-2,TGTGCCAGCAGCTTGGACAGGGTAGCCTATGGCTACACCTTC,CASSLDRVAYGYTF
.,TRBD1,TRBV2,15,TRBJ2-2,TGTGCCAGCAGCTGGACAGGGGCAAACACCGGGGAGCTGTTTTTT,CASSWTGANTGELFF
.,TRBD1,TRBV23-1,17,TRBJ1-5,TGCGCCAGCAGTCAATTGAACAGGGGGGAGCACGGTCAGCCCCAGCATTTT,CASSQLNRGEHGQPQHF
few,TRBD2,TRBV6-5,15,TRBJ2-7,TGTGCCAGCAGTCGCGGGGGGGCCAGCGACTACGAGCAGTACTTC,CASSRGGASDYEQYF
.,TRBD2,TRBV7-8,16,TRBJ2-5,TGTGCCAGCAGCTTGACCGTCCTAGGCGGGGGGGAGACCCAGTACTTC,CASSLTVLGGGETQYF
.,.,TRBV2,13,TRBJ2-7,TGTGCCATTGCCGGGACATTAAATTACGAGCAGTACTTC,CAIAGTLNYEQYF
.,TRBD2,TRBV9,16,TRBJ2-3,TGTGCCAGCAGCGGACGGGGACTAGGTCGCACAGATACGCAGTATTTT,CASSGRGLGRTDTQYF
.,.,TRBV10-1,13,TRBJ2-1,TGCGCCAGCCTCCCTCGGGGAGTCAATGAGCAGTTCTTC,CASLPRGVNEQFF
.,.,TRBV7-8,18,TRBJ2-4,TGTGCCAGCAGCTCCTCCCTTTGGGCTCCCCTAGCCAAAAACATTCAGTACTTC,CASSSSLWAPLAKNIQYF
.,TRBD1,TRBV6-5,14,TRBJ1-2,TGTGCCAGCAGTTACACGGGACAGGGCTATGGCTACACCTTC,CASSYTGQGYGYTF
.,.,TRBV9,16,TRBJ1-2,TGTGCCAGCAGCGTACAGGGAGCCGGGGCTAACTATGGCTACACCTTC,CASSVQGAGANYGYTF
.,TRBD1,TRBV6-6,14,TRBJ1-5,TGTGCCAGCAGACCGACAGGGAGGGAGCAGCCCCAGCATTTT,CASRPTGREQPQHF
once,.,TRBV7-3,13,TRBJ2-7,TGTGCCAGCAGCTTAGGGGGACCCTACGAGCAGTACTTC,CASSLGGPYEQYF
few,.,TRBV28,12,TRBJ1-2,TGTGCCAGCAGTGCGGGAAACTATGGCTACACCTTC,CASSAGNYGYTF
few,.,TRBV18,14,TRBJ1-1,TGTGCCAGCTCACCACTGGGACAGAACACTGAAGCTTTCTTT,CASSPLGQNTEAFF